Below are 3 T cell receptor beta chains sequenced from a single sample in a study of blood T cell repertoires in COVID-19. Only in-frame clones appear in the TCRdb table, and some are missing; sequencing was by immunoSEQ multiplex PCR. The sample lists 20,000 to 25,000 clones, about nine tenths occurring once. The specimen sequenced was peripheral blood. The receptors were sampled from a woman between 65 and 79 years old with active COVID-19.

The chain couples TRBV5-6 to TRBJ2-7; the match to TRBD2 covers 11 bases. Germline CDR1 reads SGHDT; CDR2 reads YYEEEE. The CDR3 totals 15 residues. The trim removed 0 bases at V and 7 bases at J, leaving 6 bases unmatched. Here the CDR3 DNA reads TGTGCCAGCAGCTTGGCTTTAGCGGGGGGGCAGGAGCAGTACTTC. Protein sequence: CASSLALAGGQEQYF.

This sequence joins TRBV27 and TRBJ2-1, with D hard to call. Trimming removed 3 bases from V and 6 bases from J, with 9 bases in between. Germline V gives CDR1 MNHEY, CDR2 SMNVEV (reference sequence). CDR3 length equals 13 residues. The CDR3 region is CASSFPNTNEQFF. For the CDR3, the DNA is TGTGCCAGCAGTTTTCCTAATACCAATGAGCAGTTCTTC.

The V gene is TRBV18, the J gene TRBJ2-6; possible D gene TRBD1, 5 bases. Trimming removed 4 bases at V and 0 bases at J, with 7 bases between. CDR3 length: 15 residues. Germline V gene data show CDR1 as KGHSH and CDR2 as LQKENI. DNA of the CDR3: TGTGCCAGCTCACAGACAGTCTCTGGGGCCAACGTCCTGACTTTC. Translation gives CASSQTVSGANVLTF. Based on the CDR3 plus reference TRBV18 and TRBJ2-6, the full variable domain is NAGVMQNPRHLVRRRGQEARLRCSPMKGHSHVYWYRQLPEEGLKFMVYLQKENIIDESGMPKERFSAEFPKEGPSILRIQQVVRGDSAAYFCASSQTVSGANVLTFGAGSRLTVL.